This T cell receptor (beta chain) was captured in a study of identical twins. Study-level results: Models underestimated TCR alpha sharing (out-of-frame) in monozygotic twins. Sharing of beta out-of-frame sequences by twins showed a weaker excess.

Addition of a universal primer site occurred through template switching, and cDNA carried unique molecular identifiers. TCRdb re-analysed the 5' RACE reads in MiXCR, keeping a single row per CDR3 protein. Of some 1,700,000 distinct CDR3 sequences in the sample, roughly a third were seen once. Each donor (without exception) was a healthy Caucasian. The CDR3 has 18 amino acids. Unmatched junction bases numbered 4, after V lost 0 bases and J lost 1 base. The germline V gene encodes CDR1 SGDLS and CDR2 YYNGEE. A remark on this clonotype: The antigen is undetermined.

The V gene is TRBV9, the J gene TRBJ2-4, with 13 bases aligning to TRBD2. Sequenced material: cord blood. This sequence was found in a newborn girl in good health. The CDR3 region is CASSVATSGRGAKNIQYF. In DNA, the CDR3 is TGTGCCAGCAGCGTAGCTACTAGCGGGAGGGGGGCCAAAAACATTCAGTACTTC.